This passage covers 18 T cell receptor beta chains from one sample sequenced in a study of a mutant IDH1 vaccine in newly diagnosed glioma. The data were produced by immunoSEQ multiplex PCR, yet TCRdb's version contains in-frame clones alone and is incomplete. Of tens of thousands of clones in the sample, 70% to 90% were seen once. Time point in this sample: week 35, safety follow-up. Doses comprised 300 ug of mutant IDH1 20-mer peptide each, plus topical imiquimod. No antigen has been assigned to these receptors. Sequenced here: PBMCs, sampled from a glioma patient whose treatment included an IDH1 peptide vaccine. The receptors were sampled from a woman aged 40 to 55 with glioma.

This chain links TRBV7-2 with TRBJ2-5; D uncertain. The V gene lost 0 bases and the J gene lost 1 base, with 9 bases spanning the gap. The germline CDR1 and CDR2 sequences are SGHTA and FQGNSA. This CDR3 has 15 amino acids. The DNA for the CDR3 is TGTGCCAGCAGCTTAGCCGGCTGGCTCCAAGAGACCCAGTACTTC. Its translation: CASSLAGWLQETQYF. Variable domain in full (rest from reference TRBV7-2 and TRBJ2-5): GAGVSQSPSNKVTEKGKDVELRCDPISGHTALYWYRQSLGQGLEFLIYFQGNSAPDKSGLPSDRFSAERTGGSVSTLTIQRTQQEDSAVYLCASSLAGWLQETQYFGPGTRLLVL.

As to this clone: This specimen includes other DNA sequences encoding the same CDR3. This sequence joins TRBV19 and TRBJ2-5; TRBD1 might be the D (6 bases). Germline CDR1 LNHDA, CDR2 SQIVND (reference sequence). The CDR3 length is 12 residues. The V end lost 8 bases, the J end lost 5 bases, and 12 bases lay between the germline ends. The CDR3 DNA reads TGTGCCAGTCGACAGGCTGGGGAGACCCAGTACTTC. Amino acids: CASRQAGETQYF.

The chain combines TRBV29-1 with TRBJ1-2; unclear D gene. CDR1 is SQVTM and CDR2 is ANQGSEA in the germline V gene. The CDR3 is 11 residues long. V lost 2 bases, J lost 2 bases, and 3 bases lay in between. Here the CDR3 reads CSVEQNYGYTF. The CDR3 coding sequence is TGCAGCGTTGAACAAAACTATGGCTACACCTTC.

The CDR3 region is CATKMDSGANVLTF. As DNA, the CDR3 is TGCGCCACCAAGATGGATTCCGGGGCCAACGTCCTGACTTTC. The J gene is TRBJ2-6, the V gene TRBV5-1, with D unclear. The CDR3 length is 14 residues. The germline V and J ends were trimmed by 9 bases and 4 bases, with 14 bases remaining between them. Looked up from germline, CDR1 is SGHRS and CDR2 is YFSETQ.

The chain recombines TRBV10-1 with TRBJ2-4; D may match TRBD1 or TRBD2 (5 bases each). The germline V gene has CDR1 WNHNN and CDR2 SYGVQD (reference sequence). The CDR3 extends over 13 amino acids. V gave up 8 bases and J gave up 2 bases, with 10 bases separating them. CDR3 DNA: TGCGCCAGCCCGTGGGGGTCCAAAAACATTCAGTACTTC. Its protein is CASPWGSKNIQYF.

The genes are TRBV29-1 and TRBJ2-3; 10 positions match TRBD2. Germline CDR1 is SQVTM and CDR2 is ANQGSEA. The CDR3 runs 16 residues. V gave up 6 bases and J gave up 6 bases; unmatched junction bases: 15. CDR3 coding DNA: TGCAGCGTCGAGTCCACCAGAGCGGGGGGGGTGGATACGCAGTATTTT. Translating it yields CSVESTRAGGVDTQYF.

The chain employs TRBV11-2 and TRBJ2-1; D is uncertain. Germline CDR1 and CDR2: SGHAT and FQNNGV. Trimming removed 4 bases from V and 7 bases from J, with 11 bases in between. The CDR3 is 13 amino acids. The CDR3 here is CASSSSPRNEQFF. The CDR3 DNA is TGTGCCAGCAGCTCGTCCCCAAGGAATGAGCAGTTCTTC.

This rearrangement joins TRBV5-1 to TRBJ1-1; D is ambiguous. Trimming removed 1 base from V and 1 base from J, with 8 bases in between. The CDR3 extends over 14 amino acids. CDR1 SGHRS and CDR2 YFSETQ come from the germline V gene. The CDR3, as DNA: TGCGCCAGCAGCTTGAACCTCCGGAACACTGAAGCTTTCTTT. Translated: CASSLNLRNTEAFF.

The V call is TRBV20-1, the J call TRBJ2-7; D remains ambiguous. The CDR3 is made up of 11 amino acids. The germline V gene encodes CDR1 DFQATT and CDR2 SNEGSKA (reference sequence). V was clipped by 2 bases and J by 4 bases, with 6 bases between them. CDR3 in amino acids: CSARTIYEQYF. As DNA, the CDR3 is TGCAGTGCTAGAACCATATACGAGCAGTACTTC.

The chain is built from TRBV4-1 and TRBJ2-2; D gene uncertain. CDR3 length: 15 residues. The V end was cut by 2 bases, the J end by 6 bases, with 13 bases between. CDR1 and CDR2 (germline): MGHRA, YSYEKL. The CDR3 reads CASSQRLVEAGELFF. CDR3 in DNA: TGCGCCAGCAGCCAAAGGCTAGTTGAAGCCGGGGAGCTGTTTTTT.

The chain has TRBV25-1 and TRBJ2-1; D is undetermined. Germline lookup yields CDR1 MGHDK and CDR2 SYGVNS. V lost 5 bases and J 0 bases, leaving 14 bases between the germline ends. The CDR3 is 16 amino acids. CDR3 in amino acids: CASSFRKGNSYNEQFF. CDR3 coding DNA: TGTGCCAGCAGTTTCAGAAAGGGTAACTCCTACAATGAGCAGTTCTTC.

This clone was picked up a small number of times. CDR3 amino acids: CASSETGLRQPQHF. Written as DNA, the CDR3 is TGTGCCAGCAGTGAAACAGGGTTGAGGCAGCCCCAGCATTTT. The rearrangement links TRBV6-1 to TRBJ1-5; D is perhaps TRBD1 (6 bases). This CDR3 is 14 amino acids long. V was cut by 2 bases and J by 7 bases, with 12 bases left in between. Germline CDR1 and CDR2: MNHNS and SASEGT.

The chain has TRBV6-6 and TRBJ2-5; 8 nucleotides match TRBD2. The V segment lost 6 bases and the J segment 3 bases; nucleotides outside the gene matches: 9. The CDR3 runs 15 residues. The germline V gene has CDR1 MNHNY and CDR2 SVGAGI (reference sequence). CDR3 nucleotide sequence: TGTGCCAGCAGCGGGGGGGACCCGGCGGAAGAGACCCAGTACTTC. Translating it yields CASSGGDPAEETQYF.

A single count supports this clone. This chain uses TRBV7-9 with TRBJ2-7; 11 nucleotides agree with TRBD1. CDR3 size: 14 residues. J lost 4 bases, V lost 5 bases, and 4 bases had no gene match. Germline V gives CDR1 SEHNR, CDR2 FQNEAQ (reference sequence). CDR3: CASSRGTGGYEQYF. The CDR3 DNA follows: TGTGCCAGCAGCCGAGGGACAGGGGGATACGAGCAGTACTTC.

The table lists this clone with a few counts. The chain joins TRBV6-1 to TRBJ1-2, with D perhaps matching TRBD1 (6 bases). Germline values: CDR1 MNHNS, CDR2 SASEGT. CDR3 size: 16 residues. The germline V and J ends were trimmed by 3 bases and 1 base, with 15 bases remaining between them. CDR3 sequence (DNA): TGTGCCAGCAGTGACACCTGGACAGCCGGTAACTATGGCTACACCTTC. Its translation is CASSDTWTAGNYGYTF.

The chain carries TRBV10-1 and TRBJ2-3; maybe TRBD1 (5 bases). CDR3 size: 13 residues. Germline CDR1 reads WNHNN; CDR2 reads SYGVQD (reference sequence). CDR3 sequence reads: CASSTVAVDTQYF. The CDR3 DNA sequence: TGCGCGTCCTCGACAGTGGCAGTGGATACGCAGTATTTT.

The rearrangement uses TRBV2 and TRBJ2-4; tentatively, D is TRBD1 (5 bases). V lost 4 bases and J lost 3, with 13 bases in between. CDR1 is SNHLY, CDR2 FYNNEI, per germline. This CDR3 has 15 amino acids. CDR3 amino acids: CASSVQGSGKNIQYF. In DNA, the CDR3 is TGTGCCAGCAGTGTCCAGGGATCAGGCAAAAACATTCAGTACTTC.

This chain links TRBV4-1 with TRBJ1-4, with D tentatively TRBD1 (6 bases). Trimming left V 1 base short and J 7 bases short, with 10 bases between. CDR3 size: 14 residues. Germline V gene lookup returns CDR1 MGHRA and CDR2 YSYEKL. The CDR3, as DNA: TGCGCCAGCAGCCAAGCAGGGGATTTTGAAAAACTGTTTTTT. The encoded protein is CASSQAGDFEKLFF.